Below, 5 T cell receptor beta chains from the same sample are listed, as sequenced in a study of OX40 agonist ivuxolimab in advanced cancers. Only in-frame clones appear in the TCRdb table, and some are missing; sequencing was by immunoSEQ multiplex PCR. The data hold approximately 22,000 clones, with 85% observed a single time. The sample here was CD4+ or CD8+ T cells sorted from blood, taken in a trial of the OX40 agonist ivuxolimab. Receptors originate from an adult with an advanced solid tumor such as melanoma, head and neck, liver or kidney cancer.

The chain couples TRBV4-1 to TRBJ1-1; no clear D. Germline V gene data show CDR1 as MGHRA and CDR2 as YSYEKL. Trimming stripped 0 bases from V and 6 bases from J, with 17 bases between. This CDR3 region has 16 residues. The CDR3 DNA sequence: TGCGCCAGCAGCCAAGATATGCCCTCCGTGATCGCTGAAGCTTTCTTT. It encodes CASSQDMPSVIAEAFF.

V is TRBV28 and J is TRBJ2-5, with 11 bases lining up with TRBD2. The J segment lost 0 bases and the V segment lost 6 bases, leaving 9 bases of the junction unmatched. Germline CDR1 is MDHEN and CDR2 is SYDVKM. This CDR3 comprises 17 residues. In nucleotides, the CDR3 is TGTGCCAGCAGCCCTCCCTCGGGACTAGCGGACCAAGAGACCCAGTACTTC. This translates into CASSPPSGLADQETQYF.

This clone has more than one count but fewer than ten. The chain links TRBV15 to TRBJ2-3; 8 nucleotides line up with TRBD2. V trimming: 3 bases; J trimming: 2 bases; junction bases outside the gene matches: 7. The V gene's germline CDR1 is LNHNV and CDR2 YYDKDF (reference sequence). The CDR3 consists of 16 residues. CDR3 residues: CATSSPVRGVTDTQYF. CDR3 coding DNA: TGTGCCACCAGCAGCCCAGTGCGGGGGGTCACAGATACGCAGTATTTT.

The chain links TRBV13 to TRBJ2-3; 11 nucleotides line up with TRBD2. From germline, CDR1 is PRHDT and CDR2 FYEKMQ (reference sequence). This CDR3 contains 17 residues. V lost 5 bases and J lost 1; bases outside the gene matches: 8. The CDR3 DNA is TGTGCCAGCAGCCTAGCGGGGGGAACGTACGGCACAGATACGCAGTATTTT. Amino acid sequence: CASSLAGGTYGTDTQYF.

The V and J genes are TRBV27 and TRBJ1-5; D is unclear. From germline, CDR1 is MNHEY and CDR2 SMNVEV (reference sequence). CDR3 length: 15 residues. V lost 3 bases to trimming and J lost 7 bases, with 16 bases between them. As DNA, the CDR3 is TGTGCCAGCAGTTTGTCCCCCGGGGTCAGGCAGCCCCAGCATTTT. As protein: CASSLSPGVRQPQHF.